This T cell receptor beta chain comes out of a study of blood T cell repertoires in COVID-19. Study as a whole: Some COVID-19 samples were acute and others convalescent; all came from the United States, Italy and Spain. T cells, B-cell-depleted T cells, or PBMCs supplied cDNA or gDNA.

Looked up from germline, CDR1 is SNHLY and CDR2 is FYNNEI. The CDR3 has 13 residues. Trimming pared 4 bases from V and 7 bases from J, leaving 13 bases between. Authors' methods: Estimated nucleated cell counts came from reference gene primer amplification. TCRdb's table, derived via immunoSEQ multiplex PCR, lists solely in-frame clones and lacks some. V, J and clone size were drawn from that table, and D and trimming were deduced from the DNA. The sample yields 200,000 or so clones, roughly nine tenths seen once. The clonotype was recovered from a man aged 65 to 79 with active or convalescent COVID-19. This chain uses TRBV2 with TRBJ2-5; perhaps TRBD2 as D (6 bases). The sample comprised peripheral blood. The CDR3 spells CASSATGLGTQYF. Written as DNA, the CDR3 is TGTGCCAGCAGTGCAACGGGACTGGGGACCCAGTACTTC.